This T cell receptor beta chain was recorded in a study of vaccination and CD4 T cells after COVID-19. The V and J ends lost 6 bases and 9 bases, in that order; junction bases with no gene match: 10. CDR1 and CDR2 (germline): MNHNS, SASEGT. The CDR3 is made up of 13 amino acids. With regard to this clonotype: Its antigen is not identified.

Cultured CD4+ T cells had their DNA profiled by the Oncomine TCR Beta short-read assay. Investigators obtained genomic DNA by extraction from cultured CD4+ T cells. TCRdb passed the PCR reads through MiXCR, listing each CDR3 protein once. This table holds about 20,000 distinct CDR3 sequences, 38% found once. Treatment described: roughly 10-day PBMC culture with coronavirus spike peptide pools or control peptides (ViraFEST assay). The sequencing used CD4+ T cells from blood, cultured in vitro, collected before SARS-CoV-2 vaccination. This sequence was found in a human donor who received a COVID-19 vaccine. The genes are TRBV6-1 and TRBJ2-7, with 8 bases aligning to TRBD1. The DNA of the CDR3 is TGTGCCAGCAGACGGGACAGGTCATCTGGGCAGTACTTC. Translated: CASRRDRSSGQYF.